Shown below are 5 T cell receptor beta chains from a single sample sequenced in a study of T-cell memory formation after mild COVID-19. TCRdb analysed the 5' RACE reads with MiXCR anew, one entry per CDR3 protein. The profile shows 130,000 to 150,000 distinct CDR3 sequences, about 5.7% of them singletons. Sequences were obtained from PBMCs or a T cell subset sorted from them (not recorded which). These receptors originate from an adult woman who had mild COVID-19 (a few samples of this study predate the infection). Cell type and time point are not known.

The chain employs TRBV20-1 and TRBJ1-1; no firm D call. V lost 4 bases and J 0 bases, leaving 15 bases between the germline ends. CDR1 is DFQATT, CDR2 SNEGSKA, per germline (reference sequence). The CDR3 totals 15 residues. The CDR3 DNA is TGCAGTGCTATCCCGCGGGTAGGGATGAACACTGAAGCTTTCTTT. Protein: CSAIPRVGMNTEAFF.

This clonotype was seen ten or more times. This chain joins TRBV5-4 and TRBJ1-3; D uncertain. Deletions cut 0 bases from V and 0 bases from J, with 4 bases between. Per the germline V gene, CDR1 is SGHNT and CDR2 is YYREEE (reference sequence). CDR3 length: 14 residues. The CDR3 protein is CASSLEASGNTIYF. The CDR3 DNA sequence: TGTGCCAGCAGCTTGGAGGCCTCTGGAAACACCATATATTTT.

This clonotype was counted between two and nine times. This chain's CDR3 is CASKGGAHYNEQFF. The CDR3 DNA follows: TGTGCCAGTAAAGGGGGGGCCCACTACAATGAGCAGTTCTTC. The V and J genes are TRBV6-6 and TRBJ2-1; weak D call: TRBD2 (7 bases). Trimming pared 9 bases from V and 3 bases from J, leaving 15 bases between. CDR3 length equals 14 residues. Germline V lookup: CDR1 MNHNY, CDR2 SVGAGI (reference sequence).

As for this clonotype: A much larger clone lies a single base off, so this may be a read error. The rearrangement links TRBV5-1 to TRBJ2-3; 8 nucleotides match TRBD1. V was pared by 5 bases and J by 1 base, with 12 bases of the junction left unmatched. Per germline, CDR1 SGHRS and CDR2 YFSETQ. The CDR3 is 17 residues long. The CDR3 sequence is CASSQHPTGQGTDTQYF. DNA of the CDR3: TGCGCCAGCAGTCAACACCCCACGGGACAGGGCACAGATACGCAGTATTTT. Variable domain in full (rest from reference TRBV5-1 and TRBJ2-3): KAGVTQTPRYLIKTRGQQVTLSCSPISGHRSVSWYQQTPGQGLQFLFEYFSETQRNKGNFPGRFSGRQFSNSRSEMNVSTLELGDSALYLCASSQHPTGQGTDTQYFGPGTRLTVL.

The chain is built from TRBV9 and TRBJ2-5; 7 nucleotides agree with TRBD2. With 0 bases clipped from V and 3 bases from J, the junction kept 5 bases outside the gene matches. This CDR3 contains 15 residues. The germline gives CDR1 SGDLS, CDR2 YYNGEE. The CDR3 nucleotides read TGTGCCAGCAGCGTAGCACTCGGGAGGAAAGAGACCCAGTACTTC. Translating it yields CASSVALGRKETQYF.